The TCR beta chain under discussion was sequenced for a study of CD8+CD57+ T cells in acquired aplastic anemia. This clonotype was recorded many times. Template material for TCR beta VDJ and CDR3 profiling consisted of genomic DNA. TCRdb processed the reads anew with MiXCR; each CDR3 protein has one entry. The sample gives around 140,000 distinct CDR3 sequences, 41% of which show up once; more than 7% is in the top ten. CDR3 size: 14 residues. Trimming took off 5 bases at V and 2 bases at J, with 12 bases between the two ends. Germline V gene sequence: CDR1 MDHEN, CDR2 SYDVKM. The V and J genes are TRBV28 and TRBJ1-2; D uncertain. The origin of this receptor is a human donor in good health, serving as a control. Sample: sorted CD4+, CD8+, or CD8+CD57+ T cells (not recorded which) from PBMCs. The CDR3 region has the DNA TGTGCCAGCAGTACCGCGGTAGGGAACTATGGCTACACCTTC. Translating it yields CASSTAVGNYGYTF.